Each of the 19 T cell receptor beta chains below was sequenced from the same sample in a study of T cell repertoires in cytomegalovirus infection. Their antigen targets remain unknown. TCRdb itself ran the reads through MiXCR, one entry per CDR3 protein. The sample consists of about 890,000 distinct CDR3 sequences, about 33% of them appearing once. The sequencing used cultured CD8+ T cells from PBMCs, collected from culture after CMV antigen stimulation. The receptors originated from a human donor in good health (CMV status not recorded). Some clones in this sample may be carry-over from other donors' samples.

The chain joins TRBV7-9 to TRBJ2-1; D may be TRBD1 or TRBD2 (5 bases each). The V and J ends lost 5 bases and 9 bases respectively, with 8 bases between them. The CDR3 contains 11 residues. The germline gives CDR1 SEHNR, CDR2 FQNEAQ (reference sequence). DNA for the CDR3: TGTGCCAGCAGCGCCGGGACTGAGCAGTTCTTC. This encodes CASSAGTEQFF.

This chain links TRBV5-6 with TRBJ2-4; 9 bases match TRBD1. Germline V gives CDR1 SGHDT, CDR2 YYEEEE. V lost 4 bases to trimming and J lost 2 bases; unmatched junction nucleotides: 7. The CDR3 has 16 residues. The CDR3 spells CASSRRDRASKNIQYF. In DNA, the CDR3 is TGTGCCAGCAGCCGGAGGGACAGGGCCTCCAAAAACATTCAGTACTTC.

V is TRBV7-6 and J is TRBJ2-1, with 8 bases lining up with TRBD2. The CDR3 length is 15 residues. The germline V gene encodes CDR1 SGHVS and CDR2 FNYEAQ. Trimming took 5 bases from V and 7 from J; bases not matched to a gene: 10. DNA of the CDR3: TGTGCCAGCAGCCCAGGGGCGGGACTAGGAAATGAGCAGTTCTTC. This encodes CASSPGAGLGNEQFF.

The J gene is TRBJ1-5, the V gene TRBV7-9; 7 positions agree with TRBD1. This CDR3 region has 14 residues. CDR1 is SEHNR, CDR2 FQNEAQ, per germline (reference sequence). Trimming removed 10 bases from V and 0 bases from J; junction bases left unmatched: 6. The DNA of the CDR3 is TGTGCCACCCAAGGGACAGATAGCAATCAGCCCCAGCATTTT. The encoded protein is CATQGTDSNQPQHF.

The genes are TRBV10-1 and TRBJ2-2; no definite D call. The CDR3 is 16 amino acids. V shed 0 bases and J shed 3 bases, with 11 bases lying between them. Germline assignment: CDR1 WNHNN and CDR2 SYGVQD (reference sequence). CDR3 coding DNA: TGCGCCAGCAGTGAGTCGACCAGTGGTGACACCGGGGAGCTGTTTTTT. It specifies CASSESTSGDTGELFF.

The V gene is TRBV4-2, the J gene TRBJ2-2; 7 positions agree with TRBD1. Germline V gene lookup returns CDR1 LGHNA and CDR2 YNFKEQ. The CDR3 extends over 12 amino acids. The junction had 2 bases not matched to a gene; V was cut back by 4 bases and J by 9 bases. The CDR3 DNA follows: TGTGCCAGCAGCCTACAGGGGCGGGAGCTGTTTTTT. Translated, it gives CASSLQGRELFF.

The rearrangement links TRBV20-1 to TRBJ2-1, with 9 nucleotides matching TRBD1. CDR1 is DFQATT and CDR2 is SNEGSKA in the germline V gene (reference sequence). Unmatched junction bases numbered 5, after V lost 6 bases and J lost 2 bases. There are 14 residues in the CDR3. CDR3 sequence reads: CSAPDRGAYNEQFF. The CDR3 bases are TGCAGTGCCCCGGACAGGGGAGCCTACAATGAGCAGTTCTTC.

There are a few counts of this clonotype. The chain carries TRBV5-5 and TRBJ2-1; 8 bases line up with TRBD2. This CDR3 spans 16 amino acids. V lost 3 bases and J lost 4; bases outside the gene matches: 9. CDR1 and CDR2 (germline): SGHKS, YYEKEE (reference sequence). DNA for the CDR3: TGTGCCAGCAGCTCCTTTGAAGCGGGGGTTTACAATGAGCAGTTCTTC. Translated, it gives CASSSFEAGVYNEQFF.

V and J are TRBV28 and TRBJ1-6; possible D gene TRBD1, 6 bases. Germline CDR1 is MDHEN and CDR2 is SYDVKM. V was cut by 7 bases and J by 7 bases, with 20 bases left in between. The CDR3 has 16 amino acids. In DNA form, the CDR3 reads TGTGCCAGCACCCTTGGGCAGGGGCAAAGAAATTCACCCCTCCACTTT. Amino acid sequence: CASTLGQGQRNSPLHF.

The chain carries TRBV6-6 and TRBJ1-5; 9 bases match TRBD1. The germline gives CDR1 MNHNY, CDR2 SVGAGI (reference sequence). With 4 bases clipped from V and 6 bases from J, the junction kept 1 base outside the gene matches. CDR3 length equals 13 residues. The CDR3 protein is CASSWDRAQPQHF. The DNA for the CDR3 is TGTGCCAGCAGTTGGGACAGGGCTCAGCCCCAGCATTTT.

V and J are TRBV12-3 or TRBV12-4 and TRBJ1-6; 10 nucleotides match TRBD1. J lost 12 bases, V lost 3 bases, and 8 bases had no gene match. There are 15 residues in the CDR3. CDR3 residues: CASSFGGTGVGPLHF. CDR3 nucleotide sequence: TGTGCCAGCAGTTTCGGGGGGACAGGGGTTGGACCCCTCCACTTT.

V usage is TRBV27 and J usage is TRBJ2-3; 10 positions agree with TRBD2. Germline trimming cut 5 bases from V and 6 bases from J; bases unmatched to any gene: 8. The length of the CDR3 is 15 residues. Per the germline V gene, CDR1 is MNHEY and CDR2 is SMNVEV (reference sequence). CDR3 residues: CASSPKRGGPDTQYF. For the CDR3, the DNA is TGTGCCAGCAGTCCAAAGCGGGGGGGCCCCGATACGCAGTATTTT.

This sequence joins TRBV20-1 and TRBJ2-1; D may be TRBD2 (5 bases). The CDR3 totals 16 residues. Germline CDR1 reads DFQATT; CDR2 reads SNEGSKA (reference sequence). Trimming took off 6 bases at V and 0 bases at J, with 18 bases between the two ends. CDR3 nucleotide sequence: TGCAGTGCAATTAGCATGAGGGAAAGCTCCTACAATGAGCAGTTCTTC. Its translation: CSAISMRESSYNEQFF.

The rearrangement uses TRBV4-1 and TRBJ1-1, with D possibly TRBD1 on 6 matching bases. CDR3 length equals 14 residues. Germline CDR1 MGHRA, CDR2 YSYEKL. Trimming removed 4 bases from V and 5 bases from J, with 14 bases in between. DNA of the CDR3: TGCGCCAGCAGCCCCCAGGGGCGGGATACTGAAGCTTTCTTT. Translated, it gives CASSPQGRDTEAFF.

This clonotype has just a few counts. The V call is TRBV7-9, the J call TRBJ1-1; TRBD1 is a possible D gene (6 bases). Germline-derived CDR1 and CDR2 are SEHNR and FQNEAQ (reference sequence). The CDR3 has 16 amino acids. Trimming cost V 5 bases and J 0 bases, with 16 bases left between them. DNA of the CDR3: TGTGCCAGCAGCCGGGACCGGACAGACCTGAACACTGAAGCTTTCTTT. Its protein is CASSRDRTDLNTEAFF.

V gene TRBV7-9 combines with J gene TRBJ1-1; 9 bases map to TRBD1. V lost 5 bases and J lost 3; bases outside the gene matches: 19. The CDR3 is 19 residues long. CDR1 is SEHNR, CDR2 FQNEAQ, per germline (reference sequence). The CDR3 region has the DNA TGTGCCAGCAGCACCTCGGCCATTAAACAGGGGGCTACCCACACTGAAGCTTTCTTT. This translates into CASSTSAIKQGATHTEAFF.

This clonotype was detected many times. V and J are TRBV4-1 and TRBJ2-1; tentative D call: TRBD2 (7 bases). This CDR3 has 17 amino acids. In germline, CDR1 is MGHRA, CDR2 YSYEKL. V dropped 4 bases and J dropped 9 bases, with 25 bases sitting between them. The CDR3 protein is CASSRLPGREGESEQFF. CDR3 in DNA: TGCGCCAGCAGCCGGCTCCCCGGAAGGGAGGGGGAGAGTGAGCAGTTCTTC.

The V call is TRBV2, the J call TRBJ2-7; D could derive from TRBD1 or TRBD2 (6 bases each). V lost 8 bases, J lost 4 bases, and 21 bases lay in between. The CDR3 has 15 residues. Germline-derived CDR1 and CDR2 are SNHLY and FYNNEI. CDR3 sequence: CASAPGGGTPYEQYF. The CDR3, as DNA: TGTGCCAGCGCCCCCGGGGGCGGGACGCCTTACGAGCAGTACTTC.

This clonotype was picked up many times. The V gene is TRBV11-3, the J gene TRBJ2-5; 8 bases are a match to TRBD2. The V gene's germline CDR1 is SGHNT and CDR2 YENEEA. The CDR3 covers 13 residues. V trimming: 5 bases; J trimming: 3 bases; junction bases outside the gene matches: 2. The chain's CDR3 is CASSPGGEETQYF. DNA for the CDR3: TGTGCCAGCAGCCCGGGGGGGGAAGAGACCCAGTACTTC.